These T cell receptor beta chains were read from a single sample in a study of T cells in Graves' hyperthyroidism and ophthalmopathy. TCRdb re-called the multiplex PCR reads with MiXCR, one entry per CDR3 protein. The table has approximately 640,000 distinct CDR3 sequences, 45% seen once. The sequencing sample was made of peripheral blood or thyroid tissue (not recorded which). The source is an adult man with Graves' disease, either hyperthyroidism or ophthalmopathy (not recorded which). The CDR3 runs from the conserved cysteine through the conserved F or W. D genes are given only for firm matches. Rows give clone size only sometimes, using once, few, many, or a class for an expanded clone.

j_gene	d_gene	v_gene	abundance	CDR3aa	CDR3nt
TRBJ1-4	TRBD1	TRBV7-2	once	CASSQEQGLNEKLFF	TGTGCCAGCAGCCAAGAACAGGGGTTGAATGAAAAACTGTTTTTT
TRBJ2-7	TRBD1	TRBV2	many	CASTGTGGAGYEQYF	TGTGCCAGCACCGGGACAGGGGGCGCAGGCTACGAGCAGTACTTC
TRBJ2-6	TRBD1	TRBV10-3	NA	CAISERQGPAKYILNVLTF	TGTGCCATCAGTGAGAGACAGGGTCCAGCCAAATATATTCTGAACGTCCTGACTTTC
TRBJ1-1	NA	TRBV10-3	NA	CAIRTERGATEAFF	TGTGCCATCAGAACCGAACGGGGGGCCACTGAAGCTTTCTTT
TRBJ1-2	NA	TRBV19	NA	CASSIGPGPWLGYTF	TGTGCCAGTAGTATAGGCCCAGGCCCCTGGCTCGGCTACACCTTC
TRBJ2-5	TRBD2	TRBV7-7	few	CASSLGVAGGPPGSPLETQYF	TGTGCTAGCAGCTTGGGGGTAGCGGGAGGGCCGCCAGGCTCGCCTCTGGAGACCCAGTACTTC
TRBJ1-4	NA	TRBV10-2	NA	CASSTRPTNEKLFF	TGCGCCAGCAGCACAAGGCCAACTAATGAAAAACTGTTTTTT
TRBJ2-7	NA	TRBV12-3/TRBV12-4	NA	CASSRRGAASEQYF	TGTGCCAGCAGTCGCAGGGGGGCCGCAAGCGAGCAGTACTTC
TRBJ2-7	TRBD1	TRBV20-1	NA	CSAADRGDYEQYF	TGCAGTGCTGCAGACAGGGGGGACTACGAGCAGTACTTC
TRBJ2-7	TRBD1	TRBV10-3	many	CAISELGQRGEQYF	TGTGCCATCAGTGAGTTGGGACAGCGTGGGGAGCAGTACTTC
TRBJ1-6	NA	TRBV7-6	NA	CASSYARGAGSPLHF	TGTGCCAGCAGCTACGCCCGGGGGGCTGGATCACCCCTCCACTTT
TRBJ1-1	TRBD1	TRBV15	NA	CATSRGGTGGRGEAFF	TGTGCCACCAGCAGAGGGGGGACAGGGGGCCGGGGTGAAGCTTTCTTT
TRBJ1-4	NA	TRBV2	NA	CASSGSTTNEKLFF	TGCGCCAGCAGTGGGAGTACAACTAATGAAAAACTGTTTTTT
TRBJ2-7	TRBD2	TRBV19	NA	CASSRSGAYEQYF	TGTGCCAGTAGTCGGAGCGGGGCCTACGAGCAGTACTTC
TRBJ1-1	NA	TRBV29-1	many	CSVVTVWKGEAFF	TGCAGCGTCGTTACGGTCTGGAAAGGTGAAGCTTTCTTT
TRBJ1-1	NA	TRBV5-5	many	CASSYQNTEAFF	TGTGCCAGCAGCTATCAGAACACTGAAGCTTTCTTT
TRBJ2-7	NA	TRBV15	once	CATSSGLHEQYF	TGTGCCACCAGCAGCGGGTTGCACGAGCAGTACTTC
TRBJ1-6	NA	TRBV5-1	few	CASSSRTEDNSPLHF	TGTGCCAGCAGCTCCCGGACAGAGGATAATTCACCCCTCCACTTT
TRBJ2-7	TRBD1	TRBV7-8	few	CASSHRLVTRDRDHEQYF	TGTGCCAGCAGTCACCGCTTAGTGACTCGGGACAGGGACCACGAGCAGTACTTC
TRBJ1-6	NA	TRBV24-1	many	CATSVRANSPLHF	TGTGCCACCAGTGTCCGGGCCAATTCACCCCTCCACTTT
TRBJ1-2	TRBD1	TRBV14	many	CASSTHRGDYGYTF	TGTGCCAGCAGCACCCACAGGGGCGACTATGGCTACACCTTC
TRBJ1-4	NA	TRBV2	NA	CASSQLLGEKLFF	TGTGCCAGCAGCCAATTGTTGGGGGAAAAACTGTTTTTT
TRBJ1-1	NA	TRBV5-1	NA	CASSPSRDTTEAFF	TGCGCCAGCAGCCCTTCCCGGGACACCACTGAAGCTTTCTTT
TRBJ1-4	TRBD1	TRBV20-1	many	CSASEGGNEKLFF	TGCAGTGCTAGCGAAGGGGGCAATGAAAAACTGTTTTTT
TRBJ1-4	NA	TRBV2	NA	CASTSDPATNEKLFF	TGTGCCAGCACTTCAGACCCAGCAACTAATGAAAAACTGTTTTTT
TRBJ2-7	NA	TRBV10-3	few	CAISESGASGGEQYF	TGTGCCATCAGTGAGTCGGGGGCTAGCGGAGGCGAGCAGTACTTC
TRBJ1-6	NA	TRBV13	many	CASSWEVDSPLHF	TGTGCCAGCAGCTGGGAGGTGGATTCACCCCTCCACTTT
TRBJ1-1	NA	TRBV10-3	once	CAISDRYTEAFF	TGTGCCATCAGTGACCGCTACACTGAAGCTTTCTTT
TRBJ2-7	TRBD2	TRBV10-2	NA	CASSVRAGGPYEQYF	TGCGCCAGCAGTGTCCGAGCGGGAGGACCCTACGAGCAGTACTTC
TRBJ2-7	NA	TRBV12-3/TRBV12-4	once	CASTPGATYEQYF	TGTGCCAGCACCCCTGGAGCGACCTACGAGCAGTACTTC
TRBJ2-7	TRBD2	TRBV2	NA	CASSAPRTSGRPYEQYF	TGTGCCAGCAGTGCCCCTCGAACTAGCGGGAGGCCCTACGAGCAGTACTTC
TRBJ2-5	NA	TRBV12-3/TRBV12-4	NA	CASSLMGGSETQYF	TGTGCCAGCAGCTTAATGGGGGGATCAGAGACCCAGTACTTC
TRBJ1-1	NA	TRBV2	many	CASSEGRMNTEAFF	TGTGCCAGCAGTGAAGGAAGGATGAACACTGAAGCTTTCTTT
TRBJ1-2	TRBD1	TRBV6-1	NA	CASNSRGLYGYTF	TGTGCCAGCAACAGCAGGGGGTTGTATGGCTACACCTTC
TRBJ1-4	NA	TRBV20-1	once	CSASRPSTNEKLFF	TGCAGTGCCTCCAGACCTTCAACTAATGAAAAACTGTTTTTT
TRBJ1-3	NA	TRBV10-3	NA	CASSYSTRDSIYF	TGTGCCAGCAGTTACTCAACCCGGGACTCCATATATTTT
TRBJ1-6	NA	TRBV12-5	NA	CASGLRVTNSPLHF	TGTGCTAGTGGTTTGAGGGTTACGAATTCACCCCTCCACTTT
TRBJ1-5	NA	TRBV10-3	NA	CAISEPLYSQQPQHF	TGTGCCATCAGTGAGCCCCTCTATTCACAACAGCCCCAGCATTTT
TRBJ2-6	TRBD1	TRBV20-1	NA	CSARGQGWSGANVLTF	TGCAGTGCTAGAGGACAGGGATGGTCTGGGGCCAACGTCCTGACTTTC
TRBJ1-6	NA	TRBV2	NA	CASSYLQEGSSSYNSPLHF	TGTGCCAGCAGTTACCTTCAGGAAGGTTCGAGCTCCTATAATTCACCCCTCCACTTT